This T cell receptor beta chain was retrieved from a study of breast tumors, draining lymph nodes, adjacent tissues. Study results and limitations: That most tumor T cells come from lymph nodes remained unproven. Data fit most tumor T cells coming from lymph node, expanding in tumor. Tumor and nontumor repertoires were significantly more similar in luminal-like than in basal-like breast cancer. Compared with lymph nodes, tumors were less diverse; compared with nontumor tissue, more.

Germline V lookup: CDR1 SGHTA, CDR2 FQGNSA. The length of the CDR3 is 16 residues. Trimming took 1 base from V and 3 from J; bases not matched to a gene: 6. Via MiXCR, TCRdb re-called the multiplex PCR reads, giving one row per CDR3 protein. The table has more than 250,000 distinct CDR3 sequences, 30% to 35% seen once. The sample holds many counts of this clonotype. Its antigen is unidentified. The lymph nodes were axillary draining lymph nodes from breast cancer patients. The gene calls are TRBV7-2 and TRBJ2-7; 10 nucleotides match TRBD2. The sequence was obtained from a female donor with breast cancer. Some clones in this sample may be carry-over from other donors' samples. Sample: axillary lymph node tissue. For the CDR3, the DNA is TGTGCCAGCAGCTTAGAGGCTAGCGGGAGACTCTACGAGCAGTACTTC. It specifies CASSLEASGRLYEQYF.